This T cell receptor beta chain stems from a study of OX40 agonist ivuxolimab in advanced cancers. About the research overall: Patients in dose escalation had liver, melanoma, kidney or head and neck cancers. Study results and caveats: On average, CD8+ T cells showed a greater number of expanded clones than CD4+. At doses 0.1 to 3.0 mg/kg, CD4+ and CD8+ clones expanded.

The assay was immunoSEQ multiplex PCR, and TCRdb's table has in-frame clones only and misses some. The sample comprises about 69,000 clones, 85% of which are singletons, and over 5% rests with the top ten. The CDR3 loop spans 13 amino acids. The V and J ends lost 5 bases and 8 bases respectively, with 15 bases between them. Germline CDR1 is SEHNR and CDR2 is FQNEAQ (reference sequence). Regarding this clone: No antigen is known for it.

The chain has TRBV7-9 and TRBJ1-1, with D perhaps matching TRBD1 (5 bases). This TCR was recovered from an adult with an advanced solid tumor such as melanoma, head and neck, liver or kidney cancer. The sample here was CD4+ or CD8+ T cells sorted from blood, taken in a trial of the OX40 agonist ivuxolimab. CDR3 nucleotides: TGTGCCAGCAGCCCCCGGGGGACCTGGGAAGCTTTCTTT. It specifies CASSPRGTWEAFF.